Each of the 27 T cell receptor beta chains below was sequenced from the same sample in a study of OX40 agonist ivuxolimab in advanced cancers. Method: immunoSEQ multiplex PCR; TCRdb's copy keeps in-frame clones and lacks some. The data show roughly 50,000 clones, approximately 91% seen once. This material consisted of CD4+ or CD8+ T cells sorted from blood, taken in a trial of the OX40 agonist ivuxolimab. Every receptor here comes from an adult with an advanced solid tumor such as melanoma, head and neck, liver or kidney cancer.

The chain recombines TRBV18 with TRBJ1-1, with a possible D match to TRBD1 (5 bases). CDR1 and CDR2 from the germline V gene are KGHSH and LQKENI. The CDR3 contains 15 residues. V lost 6 bases and J 4 bases, leaving 18 bases between the germline ends. CDR3 in DNA: TGTGCCAGCTCTAACCCCCCAGGGTGGGGCACTGAAGCTTTCTTT. The encoded protein is CASSNPPGWGTEAFF.

The V gene is TRBV28, the J gene TRBJ1-4; D ambiguous. Germline lookup yields CDR1 MDHEN and CDR2 SYDVKM. The ends were cut back, 7 bases at V and 5 bases at J, with 17 bases in the middle. The CDR3 covers 15 residues. The CDR3: CASKEYGLTNEKLFF. DNA of the CDR3: TGTGCCAGCAAAGAATATGGGCTCACGAATGAAAAACTGTTTTTT.

This chain uses TRBV27 with TRBJ1-1, with D possibly being TRBD1 (5 bases). The CDR3 has 19 residues. From germline, CDR1 is MNHEY and CDR2 SMNVEV (reference sequence). Trimming left V 4 bases short and J 2 bases short, with 26 bases between. The CDR3 loop is CASSYLGPTGYVTNTEAFF. In DNA form, the CDR3 reads TGTGCCAGCAGTTACTTGGGACCGACGGGTTACGTTACCAACACTGAAGCTTTCTTT.

The rearrangement joins TRBV11-1 to TRBJ2-3; D is unresolved. Germline values: CDR1 SGHAT, CDR2 FQDESV (reference sequence). The CDR3 covers 14 residues. Trimming stripped 2 bases from V and 2 bases from J, with 8 bases between. The CDR3 spells CASSLTGPTDTQYF. The CDR3 bases are TGTGCCAGCAGCTTAACTGGCCCCACAGATACGCAGTATTTT.

V is TRBV15 and J is TRBJ1-4, with TRBD1 identical over 8 bases. The junction had 8 bases not matched to a gene; V was cut back by 2 bases and J by 6 bases. Germline V gene lookup returns CDR1 LNHNV and CDR2 YYDKDF (reference sequence). The CDR3 is 16 residues long. The chain's CDR3 is CATSRLKAGGDEKLFF. CDR3 DNA: TGTGCCACCAGCAGACTTAAAGCAGGGGGCGATGAAAAACTGTTTTTT.

V usage is TRBV6-1 and J usage is TRBJ1-2, with a possible D match to TRBD1 (5 bases). This CDR3 comprises 14 residues. V lost 4 bases, J lost 10 bases, and 19 bases lay in between. CDR1 and CDR2 (germline): MNHNS, SASEGT. The CDR3 region has the DNA TGTGCCAGCAGTGTACAGACGGGACCTACCATCTACACCTTC. It specifies CASSVQTGPTIYTF.

The V gene is TRBV11-2, the J gene TRBJ2-3; 13 bases are shared with TRBD2. Per germline, CDR1 SGHAT and CDR2 FQNNGV. The CDR3 length is 16 residues. Unmatched junction bases numbered 7, after V lost 5 bases and J lost 5 bases. The DNA of the CDR3 is TGTGCCAGCAGCCAAAGGACTAGCGGGGGAGTAGATACGCAGTATTTT. Protein product: CASSQRTSGGVDTQYF.

The chain is built from TRBV5-8 and TRBJ2-1, with D perhaps TRBD2 (5 bases). Germline V gene sequence: CDR1 SGHTS, CDR2 YDEGEE. The CDR3 consists of 14 residues. V shed 1 base and J shed 4 bases, with 9 bases lying between them. The CDR3 coding sequence is TGTGCCAGCAGCTTGAAGCGGAGTTACAATGAGCAGTTCTTC. Its translation: CASSLKRSYNEQFF.

The chain is built from TRBV7-9 and TRBJ2-3, with TRBD1 as a possible D gene (5 bases). The CDR3 contains 16 residues. V gave up 0 bases and J gave up 2 bases, with 12 bases separating them. Germline CDR1 reads SEHNR; CDR2 reads FQNEAQ (reference sequence). The CDR3 nucleotides read TGTGCCAGCAGCTTAGCGGTGGGGCTTGACACAGATACGCAGTATTTT. This codes for CASSLAVGLDTDTQYF.

This chain links TRBV7-9 with TRBJ1-1; D might be TRBD1 (6 bases). CDR1 and CDR2 (germline): SEHNR, FQNEAQ (reference sequence). The CDR3 loop spans 14 amino acids. The ends were cut back, 1 base at V and 4 bases at J, with 10 bases in the middle. The CDR3 spells CASSLGWGATEAFF. For the CDR3, the DNA is TGTGCCAGCAGCTTAGGGTGGGGGGCCACTGAAGCTTTCTTT.

This clone has a single count. This chain uses TRBV5-1 with TRBJ2-5; unclear D gene. Trimming took off 1 base at V and 0 bases at J, with 7 bases between the two ends. CDR3 length equals 14 residues. Germline V CDR1 and CDR2: SGHRS, YFSETQ. This chain's CDR3 is CASSLNSYQETQYF. As DNA, the CDR3 is TGCGCCAGCAGCTTGAACAGCTACCAAGAGACCCAGTACTTC.

The CDR3 DNA reads as TGTGCCAGCAGCCGCCAGGATGGGACCTCCTACGAGCAGTACTTC. Translation: CASSRQDGTSYEQYF. The chain has TRBV7-2 and TRBJ2-7; the D gene could be TRBD1 or TRBD2 (5 bases each). V was pared by 5 bases and J by 0 bases, with 14 bases between. Germline V lookup: CDR1 SGHTA, CDR2 FQGNSA. The length of the CDR3 is 15 residues. Drawing the rest from reference TRBV7-2 and TRBJ2-7, the complete variable domain is GAGVSQSPSNKVTEKGKDVELRCDPISGHTALYWYRQSLGQGLEFLIYFQGNSAPDKSGLPSDRFSAERTGGSVSTLTIQRTQQEDSAVYLCASSRQDGTSYEQYFGPGTRLTVT.

This sequence joins TRBV2 and TRBJ1-1, with 8 bases identical to TRBD1. Germline CDR1 is SNHLY and CDR2 is FYNNEI. CDR3 length: 14 amino acids. V was clipped by 5 bases and J by 3 bases; unmatched bases: 5. CDR3 DNA: TGTGCCAGCAGTATAACAGGGGGGGACACTGAAGCTTTCTTT. Translated, it gives CASSITGGDTEAFF.

The V gene is TRBV4-2, the J gene TRBJ2-5; unclear D gene. The germline V gene encodes CDR1 LGHNA and CDR2 YNFKEQ. The CDR3 has 14 amino acids. V was shortened by 0 bases and J by 2 bases, with 7 bases between the two germline ends. DNA of the CDR3: TGTGCCAGCAGCCAAGAAGGGTTGCAAGAGACCCAGTACTTC. Translating gives CASSQEGLQETQYF.

The V and J genes are TRBV6-5 and TRBJ2-5; weak D call: TRBD1 (6 bases). CDR1 is MNHEY, CDR2 SVGAGI, per germline. Trimming took off 10 bases at V and 7 bases at J, with 19 bases between the two ends. The length of the CDR3 is 13 residues. CDR3 amino acids: CATVRHATGTQYF. DNA of the CDR3: TGTGCCACCGTACGACACGCGACAGGGACCCAGTACTTC.

The chain combines TRBV28 with TRBJ2-3, with D maybe TRBD2 (5 bases). The germline CDR1 and CDR2 sequences are MDHEN and SYDVKM. Trimming took off 8 bases at V and 1 base at J, with 10 bases between the two ends. This CDR3 has 13 amino acids. The CDR3 nucleotides read TGTGCCAGCGAAGACTACGGCACAGATACGCAGTATTTT. It specifies CASEDYGTDTQYF.

V usage is TRBV19 and J usage is TRBJ2-5; 8 positions agree with TRBD1. The V gene end was trimmed by 5 bases and the J gene end by 2 bases; junction bases not matched to a gene: 4. CDR1 and CDR2 (germline): LNHDA, SQIVND (reference sequence). The CDR3 consists of 14 residues. The CDR3 coding sequence is TGTGCCAGTAGTCTCCGGACAGGGCAAGAGACCCAGTACTTC. Protein product: CASSLRTGQETQYF.

The chain joins TRBV28 to TRBJ1-2; D call uncertain. Per the germline V gene, CDR1 is MDHEN and CDR2 is SYDVKM. The CDR3 runs 12 residues. The V end was cut by 5 bases, the J end by 4 bases, with 8 bases between. CDR3 coding DNA: TGTGCCAGCAGTCCCGGAACCTATGGCTACACCTTC. Translation: CASSPGTYGYTF.

The chain uses TRBV6-1 and TRBJ2-2; 11 bases fit TRBD2. The germline CDR1 and CDR2 sequences are MNHNS and SASEGT. The junction had 2 bases not matched to a gene; V was cut back by 1 base and J by 1 base. This CDR3 region has 17 residues. The CDR3 region is CASSEELAGGNTGELFF. The CDR3 region has the DNA TGTGCCAGCAGTGAAGAGCTAGCGGGGGGGAACACCGGGGAGCTGTTTTTT.

This clone was seen only a few times. The chain employs TRBV5-1 and TRBJ2-7; 8 bases line up with TRBD1. Germline trimming cut 4 bases from V and 6 bases from J; bases unmatched to any gene: 12. CDR3 length: 15 amino acids. The germline CDR1 and CDR2 sequences are SGHRS and YFSETQ. The DNA of the CDR3 is TGCGCCAGCAGCACCGGGACAGGCCTGGTGAGCGAGCAGTACTTC. This encodes CASSTGTGLVSEQYF.

The rearrangement links TRBV10-3 to TRBJ1-4; D unclear. The germline V gene has CDR1 ENHRY and CDR2 SYGVKD. This CDR3 comprises 14 residues. Trimming took off 0 bases at V and 4 bases at J, with 6 bases between the two ends. The CDR3 DNA follows: TGTGCCATCAGTGAGTCGGGTAATAATGAAAAACTGTTTTTT. Translation: CAISESGNNEKLFF.

The chain couples TRBV5-4 to TRBJ2-2; 8 nucleotides line up with TRBD1. The CDR3 runs to 16 residues. Germline V gene data show CDR1 as SGHNT and CDR2 as YYREEE (reference sequence). The V gene end was trimmed by 4 bases and the J gene end by 1 base; junction bases not matched to a gene: 6. The CDR3 region is CASSPTGTGNTGELFF. The CDR3 DNA reads TGTGCCAGCAGCCCAACCGGGACAGGGAACACCGGGGAGCTGTTTTTT.

This clone was picked up one time. The chain links TRBV25-1 to TRBJ1-2; D might be TRBD1 (6 bases). V was trimmed by 4 bases and J by 4 bases, leaving 19 bases between them. Looked up from germline, CDR1 is MGHDK and CDR2 is SYGVNS. The CDR3 is 16 amino acids. CDR3: CASSGRTGHQIYGYTF. The DNA for the CDR3 is TGTGCCAGCAGTGGAAGAACGGGACACCAGATCTATGGCTACACCTTC.

The chain carries TRBV2 and TRBJ2-2; 8 bases map to TRBD1. The CDR3 consists of 14 residues. Germline V lookup: CDR1 SNHLY, CDR2 FYNNEI. Trimming cost V 5 bases and J 7 bases; bases outside gene matches: 6. This CDR3 is CASSSRTGLGELFF. CDR3 sequence (DNA): TGTGCCAGCAGTTCCCGGACAGGGCTCGGGGAGCTGTTTTTT.

The V and J genes are TRBV19 and TRBJ2-7, with D perhaps matching TRBD1 or TRBD2 (5 bases each). Trimming left V 7 bases short and J 4 bases short, with 8 bases between. The length of the CDR3 is 11 residues. The germline gives CDR1 LNHDA, CDR2 SQIVND (reference sequence). Here the CDR3 DNA reads TGTGCCAGTAAGGGGAGTTACGAGCAGTACTTC. Its translation: CASKGSYEQYF. Together with reference TRBV19 and TRBJ2-7, the CDR3 gives the full variable domain: DGGITQSPKYLFRKEGQNVTLSCEQNLNHDAMYWYRQDPGQGLRLIYYSQIVNDFQKGDIAEGYSVSREKKESFPLTVTSAQKNPTAFYLCASKGSYEQYFGPGTRLTVT.

The chain carries TRBV15 and TRBJ2-5; weak D call: TRBD1 (6 bases). The ends were cut back, 0 bases at V and 5 bases at J, with 16 bases in the middle. CDR1 is LNHNV and CDR2 is YYDKDF in the germline V gene (reference sequence). This CDR3 has 16 residues. The CDR3 bases are TGTGCCACCAGCAGAGATCGGGGCAGGGGAGCGGAGACCCAGTACTTC. This translates into CATSRDRGRGAETQYF.

This clone was counted only a few times. V is TRBV10-1 and J is TRBJ1-4; D call uncertain. This CDR3 region has 15 residues. Germline values: CDR1 WNHNN, CDR2 SYGVQD (reference sequence). The V end was cut by 0 bases, the J end by 6 bases, with 11 bases between. In DNA, the CDR3 is TGCGCCAGCAGTGAGTCCATACCGGGAGATGAAAAACTGTTTTTT. Protein: CASSESIPGDEKLFF.